This T cell receptor beta chain was identified in a study of blood T cell repertoires in COVID-19. Study-wide background: Samples representing acute and convalescent COVID-19 were sourced from the United States, Italy and Spain. PBMCs, B-cell-depleted T cells, or T cells provided the cDNA or gDNA that made up the material.

Profiling relied on immunoSEQ multiplex PCR, and the TCRdb table lists in-frame clones only, not all of them. The table shows around 300,000 clones, with around 85% occurring only once. V lost 3 bases to trimming and J lost 8 bases; unmatched junction nucleotides: 1. The CDR3 runs to 14 residues. The germline V gene has CDR1 LNHDA and CDR2 SQIVND (reference sequence). Those who participated ranged in age from about 18 to 89 years and resided in approximately 23 US areas. Cohort allocation depended upon clinical history that participants reported. Sequencing was done on a sample of PBMCs or T cells enriched from blood (not recorded which). V and J are TRBV19 and TRBJ2-1, with 13 bases identical to TRBD2. This clonotype originated in a woman in her 50s who had recovered from COVID-19. CDR3 protein: CASSITSGGDEQFF. The CDR3 coding sequence is TGTGCCAGTAGTATCACTAGCGGGGGGGATGAGCAGTTCTTC. Drawing the rest from reference TRBV19 and TRBJ2-1, the complete variable domain is DGGITQSPKYLFRKEGQNVTLSCEQNLNHDAMYWYRQDPGQGLRLIYYSQIVNDFQKGDIAEGYSVSREKKESFPLTVTSAQKNPTAFYLCASSITSGGDEQFFGPGTRLTVL.